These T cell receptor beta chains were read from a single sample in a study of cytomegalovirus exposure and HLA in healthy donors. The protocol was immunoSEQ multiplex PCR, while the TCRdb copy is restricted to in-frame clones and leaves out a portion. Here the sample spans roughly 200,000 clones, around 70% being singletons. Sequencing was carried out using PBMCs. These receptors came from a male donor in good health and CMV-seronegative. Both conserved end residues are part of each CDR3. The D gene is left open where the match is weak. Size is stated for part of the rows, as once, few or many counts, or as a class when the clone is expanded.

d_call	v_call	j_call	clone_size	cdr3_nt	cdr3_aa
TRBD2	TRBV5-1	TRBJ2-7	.	TGCGCCAGCAGCTTGGTTCTAGCGGGAGTCGAGCAGTACTTC	CASSLVLAGVEQYF
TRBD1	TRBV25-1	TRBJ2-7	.	TGTGCCAGCAGTATAATTAGGACAGGGGACACCTACGAGCAGTACTTC	CASSIIRTGDTYEQYF
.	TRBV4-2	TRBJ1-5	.	TGTGCCAGCAGCTCCGGGGAGGGGGTAAATCAGCCCCAGCATTTT	CASSSGEGVNQPQHF
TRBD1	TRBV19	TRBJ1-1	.	TGTGCCAGTACCCTGGCGGGACAGATAAGAGTGAACACTGAAGCTTTCTTT	CASTLAGQIRVNTEAFF
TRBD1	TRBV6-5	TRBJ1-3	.	TGTGCCAGCAGAATCGACAGGGCGGGAAACACCATATATTTT	CASRIDRAGNTIYF
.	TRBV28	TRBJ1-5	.	TGTGCCAGCAGTTTATCGGGGGAGGTTGATCAGCCCCAGCATTTT	CASSLSGEVDQPQHF
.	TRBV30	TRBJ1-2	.	TGTGCCTGGGAGACAGGCAACTCTAACTATGGCTACACCTTC	CAWETGNSNYGYTF
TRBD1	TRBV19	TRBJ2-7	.	TGTGCCAGTAGTCCAACAGGGGTGCGCGGCTACGAGCAGTACTTC	CASSPTGVRGYEQYF
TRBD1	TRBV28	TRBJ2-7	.	TGTGCCAGCAGAACCCGACAGGGGAACTACGAGCAGTACTTC	CASRTRQGNYEQYF
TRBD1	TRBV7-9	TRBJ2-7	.	TGTGCCAGCAGCTCAGTAAGGGGGCTGGAGGACGAGCAGTACTTC	CASSSVRGLEDEQYF
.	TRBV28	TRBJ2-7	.	TGTGCCAGCAGCCCCAGGGCAGAAGTTGCCTACGAGCAGTACTTC	CASSPRAEVAYEQYF
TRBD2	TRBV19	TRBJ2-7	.	TGTGCCAGTAGTTGGGGACTAGCGGGATCCTACGAGCAGTACTTC	CASSWGLAGSYEQYF
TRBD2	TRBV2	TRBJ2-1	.	TGTGCCAGCTACGAACTAGCGGGAGCCTACAATGAGCAGTTCTTC	CASYELAGAYNEQFF
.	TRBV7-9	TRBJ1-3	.	TGTTCCAGCAGCCACAGGGCCGCACAGGGAAACACCATATATTTT	CSSSHRAAQGNTIYF
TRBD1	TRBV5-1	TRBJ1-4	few	TGCGCCAGCAAACCGGGGACAGGGAATGAAAAACTGTTTTTT	CASKPGTGNEKLFF
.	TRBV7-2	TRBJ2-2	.	TGTGCCAGCAGCTTAGTACTTGACACCGGGGAGCTGTTTTTT	CASSLVLDTGELFF
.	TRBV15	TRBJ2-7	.	TGTGCCACCAGCTCGCCTCCCAGCGAGCAGTACTTC	CATSSPPSEQYF
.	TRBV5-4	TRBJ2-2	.	TGTGCCAGCAGCTTTCCAGGGCGGCCCAGGAACACCGGGGAGCTGTTTTTT	CASSFPGRPRNTGELFF
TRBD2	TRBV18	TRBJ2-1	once	TGTGCCAGCTCCCCGACTAGCAGCTACAATGAGCAGTTCTTC	CASSPTSSYNEQFF
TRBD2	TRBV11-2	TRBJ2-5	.	TGTGCCAGCAGCCTTCAGCCGGGACTAGCGGGAGTTCCGCCAGAGACCCAGTACTTC	CASSLQPGLAGVPPETQYF
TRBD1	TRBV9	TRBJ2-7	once	TGTGCCAGCAGCGTAGGGACAGGGGGCGGGTACGAGCAGTACTTC	CASSVGTGGGYEQYF
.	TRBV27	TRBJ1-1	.	TGTGCCAGCAGTTATTCCAGTAACACTGAAGCTTTCTTT	CASSYSSNTEAFF